Included here is one TCR beta chain sequence, with context. The antigen is not known. Amplification of TCR beta used genomic DNA extracted from peripheral blood. A mixed TRB-A/B primer pool amplified rearranged TRB by multiplex touch-down PCR. MiXCR, run by TCRdb on the multiplex PCR reads, gives a single entry per CDR3 protein. The sample carries 1,500 to 2,000 distinct CDR3 sequences, under 40% recorded once. This entry is derived from a study of T cell repertoires in aging, cancer and after chemotherapy. In the study overall: Patients with glioblastoma brain tumors were sampled before and after temozolomide-based therapy.

General study findings and limits: These repertoire data do not allow conclusions about immunological memory after chemotherapy. Across the chemotherapy interval, each cancer cohort showed higher median generation probability, suggesting thymic rebound.

Trimming took 3 bases from V and 2 from J; bases not matched to a gene: 12. The CDR3 contains 18 residues. From germline, CDR1 is SEHNR and CDR2 FQNEAQ (reference sequence). The sequenced sample consisted of blood. This TCR came from a human donor with a solid tumor. The rearrangement joins TRBV7-9 to TRBJ2-1; TRBD2 agrees at 8 bases. DNA for the CDR3: TGTGCCAGCAGCTTCCCCACTAGCGGTTTAGAGACCTACAATGAGCAGTTCTTC. It specifies CASSFPTSGLETYNEQFF. Together with reference TRBV7-9 and TRBJ2-1, the CDR3 gives the full variable domain: DTGVSQNPRHKITKRGQNVTFRCDPISEHNRLYWYRQTLGQGPEFLTYFQNEAQLEKSRLLSDRFSAERPKGSFSTLEIQRTEQGDSAMYLCASSFPTSGLETYNEQFFGPGTRLTVL.